Sequencing of this T cell receptor (beta chain) was carried out in a study of T cell responses to AZD1222 COVID-19 vaccine. Produced via immunoSEQ multiplex PCR; TCRdb's table is partial and in-frame only. This table has some 120,000 clones, about nine tenths appearing once. Concerning this clone: Its target is not known.

General observations from the study: It should be noted that donors were predominantly white British and more often female, and clonal diversity was possibly underestimated.

V shed 8 bases, J shed 8 bases, and the junction held 7 bases outside the gene matches. CDR3 length equals 13 residues. In germline, CDR1 is LGHDT, CDR2 YNNKEL (reference sequence). The chain uses TRBV3-1 (or the pseudogene TRBV3-2) and TRBJ1-4; 8 positions agree with TRBD1. Sequencing used peripheral blood, obtained on day 0 of AZD1222 vaccination. The clonotype comes from an adult in good health. The CDR3 bases are TGTGCCAGCTCACAGGGGGGTACAGAAAAACTGTTTTTT. It is translated as CASSQGGTEKLFF.